Included here is one T cell receptor (beta chain) sequence, with context. The data were obtained in a study of T cells in Graves' hyperthyroidism and ophthalmopathy. The TCR beta CDR3 regions underwent amplification using RNA transcripts as the source. Using the HTBI primer set, a first-round RT-PCR was run on the TCR CDR3. TCRdb reprocessed the multiplex PCR reads via MiXCR and lists one record per CDR3 protein. Among 600,000 to 700,000 distinct CDR3 sequences listed, 14% to 15% were seen once. Germline-derived CDR1 and CDR2 are MNHEY and SVGEGT. Germline trimming cut 6 bases from V and 1 base from J; bases unmatched to any gene: 5. The CDR3 sequence is 15 residues long.

The gene calls are TRBV6-2 or TRBV6-3 and TRBJ2-2, with 7 positions matching TRBD1. The receptor was derived from a woman between 40 and 55 years old with Graves' ophthalmopathy. The sample comprised blood. CDR3 loop: CASSDRQGNTGELFF. The CDR3 bases are TGTGCCAGCAGCGACCGACAGGGGAACACCGGGGAGCTGTTTTTT.